This T cell receptor beta chain is drawn from a study of blood T cell repertoires in COVID-19. Study details: Material from acute and convalescent COVID-19 was sourced from the United States, Italy and Spain.

Original data processing: Using reference gene primer amplification, nucleated cell counts were estimated. Profiled with immunoSEQ multiplex PCR; TCRdb holds only in-frame clones, not every one. That table furnishes V, J and clone size, whereas the DNA furnished D and trimming. The sample has a few hundred thousand clones; more than 65% are singletons. The sample was peripheral blood. The clonotype was recovered from a person aged 65 to 85 with COVID-19, enrolled during active disease.

As DNA, the CDR3 is TGTGCCAGCAGCCTAGGTAGCGGGGATTACGAGCAGTACTTC. Translating gives CASSLGSGDYEQYF. The rearrangement joins TRBV7-3 to TRBJ2-7, with 8 bases identical to TRBD2. The germline CDR1 and CDR2 sequences are SGHTA and FQGTGA. The junction had 7 bases not matched to a gene; V was cut back by 5 bases and J by 4 bases. This CDR3 is 14 amino acids long.